This passage covers 13 T cell receptor beta chains from one sample sequenced in a study of cytomegalovirus exposure and HLA in healthy donors. Assay used: immunoSEQ multiplex PCR; TCRdb lists only in-frame clones, some missing. The data hold roughly 59,000 clones, with over 90% observed a single time. The sequencing sample was made of PBMCs. These receptors originate from a woman under 30 in good health and CMV-seropositive.

This clone was observed once. This chain joins TRBV30 and TRBJ1-3; perhaps TRBD1 as D (6 bases). This CDR3 has 13 residues. V lost 8 bases and J lost 0, with 11 bases in between. CDR1 and CDR2 from the germline V gene are GTSNPN and SVGIG (reference sequence). In DNA, the CDR3 is TGTGCCGCAAGGGGGAACTCTGGAAACACCATATATTTT. Its protein product is CAARGNSGNTIYF.

The chain links TRBV2 to TRBJ2-1; the match to TRBD1 covers 12 bases. From germline, CDR1 is SNHLY and CDR2 FYNNEI. V lost 3 bases, J lost 12 bases, and 9 bases stayed unmatched. The CDR3 covers 15 residues. CDR3 nucleotides: TGTGCCAGCAGTGACAGGGACAGGGGGCCGGGAGGGCAGTTCTTC. This translates into CASSDRDRGPGGQFF.

The chain links TRBV9 to TRBJ1-4, with D perhaps matching TRBD1 (5 bases). V lost 3 bases and J 8 bases, leaving 17 bases between the germline ends. The CDR3 sequence is 15 residues long. Per the germline V gene, CDR1 is SGDLS and CDR2 is YYNGEE. This chain's CDR3 is CASSAGPAGPEKLFF. CDR3 sequence (DNA): TGTGCCAGCAGCGCCGGGCCGGCGGGGCCCGAAAAACTGTTTTTT.

The count of this clone is one. The chain carries TRBV10-2 and TRBJ2-1; possibly TRBD2 for D (6 bases). Trimming stripped 0 bases from V and 7 bases from J, with 13 bases between. Germline-derived CDR1 and CDR2 are WSHSY and SAAADI. The length of the CDR3 is 15 residues. This CDR3 is CASSESSSRENEQFF. Here the CDR3 DNA reads TGCGCCAGCAGTGAGTCGAGCTCTCGGGAGAATGAGCAGTTCTTC.

The chain couples TRBV2 to TRBJ2-1; 7 bases match TRBD2. CDR3 length equals 16 residues. CDR1 and CDR2 from the germline V gene are SNHLY and FYNNEI. V was pared by 6 bases and J by 7 bases, with 15 bases of the junction left unmatched. Here the CDR3 reads CASSGRLAVNRNEQFF. Written as DNA, the CDR3 is TGTGCCAGCAGCGGCCGACTAGCAGTAAATCGGAATGAGCAGTTCTTC. The whole variable domain, remainder taken from reference TRBV2 and TRBJ2-1, is EPEVTQTPSHQVTQMGQEVILRCVPISNHLYFYWYRQILGQKVEFLVSFYNNEISEKSEIFDDQFSVERPDGSNFTLKIRSTKLEDSAMYFCASSGRLAVNRNEQFFGPGTRLTVL.

The chain uses TRBV30 and TRBJ2-7; possibly TRBD2 for D (5 bases). The ends were cut back, 6 bases at V and 0 bases at J, with 18 bases in the middle. In germline, CDR1 is GTSNPN, CDR2 SVGIG (reference sequence). This CDR3 comprises 15 residues. This CDR3 reads CACRIGPGNSYEQYF. The CDR3 DNA follows: TGTGCCTGTCGGATAGGCCCCGGGAACTCCTACGAGCAGTACTTC.

CDR3 loop: CAWGLTGIYGYTF. Written as DNA, the CDR3 is TGTGCCTGGGGGCTGACAGGGATCTATGGCTACACCTTC. The chain uses TRBV30 and TRBJ1-2; 7 bases line up with TRBD1. Per the germline V gene, CDR1 is GTSNPN and CDR2 is SVGIG (reference sequence). J gave up 4 bases and V 5 bases, and 7 bases lay outside the gene matches. This CDR3 region has 13 residues.

The CDR3 sequence: CARRSGRTGVGPRTEAFF. CDR3 DNA: TGTGCCCGACGCTCGGGGAGGACAGGGGTTGGGCCAAGGACTGAAGCTTTCTTT. This rearrangement joins TRBV6-4 to TRBJ1-1; TRBD1 aligns across 9 bases. Germline loops: CDR1 MRHNA, CDR2 SNTAGT. The CDR3 length is 18 residues. V trimming: 11 bases; J trimming: 5 bases; junction bases outside the gene matches: 24.

V and J are TRBV28 and TRBJ2-7; no clear D. The V gene lost 1 base and the J gene lost 3 bases, with 4 bases spanning the gap. CDR3 size: 12 residues. The germline V gene has CDR1 MDHEN and CDR2 SYDVKM. CDR3 in DNA: TGTGCCAGCAGTTTATCCCTCTACGAGCAGTACTTC. The encoded protein is CASSLSLYEQYF.

The chain has TRBV28 and TRBJ2-5; TRBD2 aligns across 8 bases. Losses at the gene ends were 8 bases for V and 1 base for J; bases not matched to a gene: 12. Germline values: CDR1 MDHEN, CDR2 SYDVKM. The CDR3 has 16 residues. CDR3 residues: CASGSPGLGGQETQYF. The CDR3 DNA is TGTGCCAGCGGATCCCCGGGACTAGGGGGCCAAGAGACCCAGTACTTC.

The chain is built from TRBV11-2 and TRBJ2-7, with D possibly TRBD2 on 5 matching bases. Trimming removed 1 base at V and 3 bases at J, with 13 bases between. This CDR3 is 15 amino acids long. CDR1 and CDR2 from the germline V gene are SGHAT and FQNNGV. Here the CDR3 reads CASSLGENFSYEQYF. The CDR3 DNA reads TGTGCCAGCAGCTTAGGGGAGAATTTTAGCTACGAGCAGTACTTC.

The chain has TRBV10-3 and TRBJ2-1; the D gene is possibly TRBD1 (6 bases). Deletions cut 0 bases from V and 8 bases from J, with 14 bases between. The CDR3 is 15 amino acids. CDR1 is ENHRY and CDR2 is SYGVKD in the germline V gene. The CDR3 DNA is TGTGCCATCAGTGAGTCGATCCGTGGGGGCGATGAGCAGTTCTTC. Translation: CAISESIRGGDEQFF.

The chain uses TRBV6-1 and TRBJ1-2; D uncertain. This CDR3 has 14 residues. V was shortened by 8 bases and J by 3 bases, with 16 bases between the two germline ends. Per germline, CDR1 MNHNS and CDR2 SASEGT. The CDR3 loop reads CASGGWAFDYGYTF. The DNA for the CDR3 is TGTGCCAGCGGTGGGTGGGCCTTTGACTATGGCTACACCTTC.